The 13 T cell receptor beta chains below all came from one sample that was sequenced in a study of cytomegalovirus exposure and HLA in healthy donors. The PCR was carried out with 60 Vbeta primers and 13 Jbeta primers. Using immunoSEQ multiplex PCR, the repertoire was profiled, and TCRdb retains in-frame clones only, with some absent. The sample consists of roughly 190,000 clones, approximately 85% of them appearing once. The sequenced sample was PBMCs. The origin of the receptors is a girl between 5 and 17 years old in good health and CMV-seropositive.

V is TRBV6-5 and J is TRBJ2-7; perhaps TRBD1 as D (7 bases). Germline V gene data show CDR1 as MNHEY and CDR2 as SVGAGI. The CDR3 spans 14 residues. Trimming pared 1 base from V and 7 bases from J, leaving 14 bases between. The chain's CDR3 is CASSYFGAGGEQYF. The CDR3 DNA reads TGTGCCAGCAGTTACTTCGGGGCAGGGGGGGAGCAGTACTTC.

The gene calls are TRBV7-8 and TRBJ1-5; 8 bases are a match to TRBD1. Germline trimming cut 5 bases from V and 3 bases from J; bases unmatched to any gene: 18. The CDR3 is 19 residues long. The V gene's germline CDR1 is SGHVS and CDR2 FQNEAQ. The CDR3 coding sequence is TGTGCCAGCAGCCTAAAACCAGCCTTAGGACAGGGATACAATCAGCCCCAGCATTTT. Translation: CASSLKPALGQGYNQPQHF.

This chain connects TRBV6-5 to TRBJ2-2; 8 bases are a match to TRBD1. This CDR3 region has 14 residues. Losses at the gene ends were 8 bases for V and 5 bases for J; bases not matched to a gene: 7. Germline lookup yields CDR1 MNHEY and CDR2 SVGAGI. The CDR3 reads CASGGQGMTGELFF. The CDR3, as DNA: TGTGCCAGCGGAGGACAGGGAATGACCGGGGAGCTGTTTTTT.

CDR3 sequence (DNA): TGTGCCAGCCGGAAAAGCGGGGACAAAAACATTCAGTACTTC. The encoded protein is CASRKSGDKNIQYF. The chain has TRBV7-2 and TRBJ2-4; 7 nucleotides align to TRBD2. After removal of 8 bases from V and 3 bases from J, the junction contained 7 bases not matched to a gene. The CDR3 length is 14 residues. Germline CDR1 and CDR2: SGHTA and FQGNSA. Full variable domain (rest looked up from reference TRBV7-2 and TRBJ2-4): GAGVSQSPSNKVTEKGKDVELRCDPISGHTALYWYRQSLGQGLEFLIYFQGNSAPDKSGLPSDRFSAERTGGSVSTLTIQRTQQEDSAVYLCASRKSGDKNIQYFGAGTRLSVL.

In its sample, this clone was seen a few times. The chain couples TRBV5-4 to TRBJ1-2; 9 bases agree with TRBD1. Germline CDR1 SGHNT, CDR2 YYREEE (reference sequence). Unmatched junction bases numbered 5, after V lost 4 bases and J lost 7 bases. This CDR3 has 13 amino acids. The CDR3 spells CASSPWTGVGYTF. The DNA for the CDR3 is TGTGCCAGCAGCCCGTGGACAGGGGTTGGCTACACCTTC.

CDR3 nucleotide sequence: TGTGCCAGCAGCCAAGAGGTTGGGGGGATAAATCAGCCCCAGCATTTT. Protein: CASSQEVGGINQPQHF. The chain is built from TRBV4-2 and TRBJ1-5; a possible D gene is TRBD1 (5 bases). V gave up 0 bases and J gave up 4 bases, with 13 bases separating them. CDR3 length equals 16 residues. CDR1 is LGHNA, CDR2 YNFKEQ, per germline.

The V gene is TRBV11-2, the J gene TRBJ2-7, with no clear D. Trimming took off 4 bases at V and 0 bases at J, with 13 bases between the two ends. The CDR3 contains 15 residues. The germline V gene encodes CDR1 SGHAT and CDR2 FQNNGV. The CDR3 region is CASSSPVRSSYEQYF. The CDR3 region has the DNA TGTGCCAGCAGCTCCCCGGTCCGTAGCTCCTACGAGCAGTACTTC. The full variable domain, rest sourced from reference TRBV11-2 and TRBJ2-7, is EAGVAQSPRYKIIEKRQSVAFWCNPISGHATLYWYQQILGQGPKLLIQFQNNGVVDDSQLPKDRFSAERLKGVDSTLKIQPAKLEDSAVYLCASSSPVRSSYEQYFGPGTRLTVT.

J is TRBJ1-4 and V is TRBV5-5; no clear D gene. V lost 2 bases, J lost 7 bases, and 15 bases lay in between. From germline, CDR1 is SGHKS and CDR2 YYEKEE (reference sequence). This CDR3 is built from 15 residues. The DNA for the CDR3 is TGTGCCAGCAGCTTCCAGGCCCCACTGGGTGAAAAACTGTTTTTT. Protein sequence: CASSFQAPLGEKLFF.

The V call is TRBV6-1, the J call TRBJ1-5; no clear D. CDR3 length: 16 residues. Deletions cut 3 bases from V and 0 bases from J, with 12 bases between. The germline gives CDR1 MNHNS, CDR2 SASEGT. CDR3 bases: TGTGCCAGCAGTGAGGAGAGCGACTATAGCAATCAGCCCCAGCATTTT. Protein sequence: CASSEESDYSNQPQHF.

J is TRBJ2-2 and V is TRBV5-1; TRBD2 aligns across 8 bases. Germline lookup yields CDR1 SGHRS and CDR2 YFSETQ. The CDR3 has 16 amino acids. With 2 bases clipped from V and 2 bases from J, the junction kept 5 bases outside the gene matches. The CDR3 is CASSLGRGVNTGELFF. CDR3 coding DNA: TGCGCCAGCAGCTTAGGGCGGGGGGTCAACACCGGGGAGCTGTTTTTT.

This rearrangement joins TRBV6-5 to TRBJ2-5, with 8 bases lining up with TRBD1. V gave up 4 bases and J gave up 2 bases; unmatched junction bases: 6. There are 15 residues in the CDR3. Germline assignment: CDR1 MNHEY and CDR2 SVGAGI. The CDR3 DNA sequence: TGTGCCAGCAGTTTTAGGACAGGGAAGCAAGAGACCCAGTACTTC. Its protein product is CASSFRTGKQETQYF.

The gene calls are TRBV18 and TRBJ1-2; D perhaps matches TRBD1 (6 bases). This CDR3 is 15 amino acids long. The germline CDR1 and CDR2 sequences are KGHSH and LQKENI. Trimming shortened V by 4 bases and J by 8 bases, and 20 bases separated the two germline ends. Here the CDR3 DNA reads TGTGCCAGCTCACTTGATACGGACAGCATGGGCGGCTACACCTTC. Amino acids: CASSLDTDSMGGYTF.

The chain uses TRBV5-1 and TRBJ2-3, with 10 bases fitting TRBD1. The V gene's germline CDR1 is SGHRS and CDR2 YFSETQ. This CDR3 has 15 amino acids. The junction had 2 bases not matched to a gene; V was cut back by 1 base and J by 3 bases. CDR3: CASSLQGQGTDTQYF. CDR3 nucleotide sequence: TGCGCCAGCAGCTTGCAGGGACAGGGGACAGATACGCAGTATTTT.